This TCR beta chain was identified in a study of identical twins. TCRdb re-derived calls from the 5' RACE reads in MiXCR, one entry per CDR3 protein. The sample comprises 510,000 or so distinct CDR3 sequences, 15% of which are singletons, and around 0.4% rests with the top ten. Looked up from germline, CDR1 is SQVTM and CDR2 is ANQGSEA. V was pared by 4 bases and J by 2 bases, with 5 bases between. CDR3 size: 11 residues. Findings and limits, study-wide: A lower insertion count was a feature of abundant cord blood beta clonotypes, with no such feature in memory repertoires. The analysis was cross-sectional rather than longitudinal within donors. Excess sharing between twins was weaker in beta out-of-frame sequences.

This clonotype showed up just a few times. Its antigen remains unknown. Another study also made use of these data, one on yellow fever vaccine responses in identical twins.

The source of this sequence is a woman between 18 and 29 years old in good health. The sequenced sample was CD4+ T cells sorted from blood. The chain links TRBV29-1 to TRBJ2-5; D gene unclear. CDR3 DNA: TGCAGCGTTGGTGTTCAAGAGACCCAGTACTTC. As protein: CSVGVQETQYF.